These 24 T cell receptor beta chains were sequenced from one sample in a study of blood T cell repertoires in COVID-19. Some clones are missing from TCRdb's copy, which holds only in-frame ones; the method was immunoSEQ multiplex PCR. Of fewer than 250,000 clones listed, 88% were seen once; the top ten hold approximately 0.69%. The specimen was peripheral blood. The origin of the receptors is a man between 35 and 55 years old with acute or convalescent COVID-19.

The CDR3, as DNA: TGCAGCTCGACAGGCAGCCCCTATGGCTACACCTTC. This gives the protein CSSTGSPYGYTF. J is TRBJ1-2 and V is TRBV29-1; D is possibly TRBD1 (6 bases). The ends were cut back, 8 bases at V and 4 bases at J, with 14 bases in the middle. Germline assignment: CDR1 SQVTM and CDR2 ANQGSEA. The CDR3 sequence is 12 residues long. Full variable domain (missing parts from reference TRBV29-1 and TRBJ1-2): SAVISQKPSRDICQRGTSLTIQCQVDSQVTMMFWYRQQPGQSLTLIATANQGSEATYESGFVIDKFPISRPNLTFSTLTVSNMSPEDSSIYLCSSTGSPYGYTFGSGTRLTVV.

This clone appeared a single time. The chain couples TRBV11-2 to TRBJ2-3; possibly TRBD2 for D (5 bases). Germline V CDR1 and CDR2: SGHAT, FQNNGV. The V and J ends lost 10 bases and 2 bases respectively, with 13 bases between them. The CDR3 is 13 residues long. The CDR3 sequence: CATSSQDTDTQYF. The CDR3 nucleotides are TGTGCCACCTCTAGCCAGGACACAGATACGCAGTATTTT.

The chain joins TRBV6-2 or TRBV6-3 to TRBJ2-3; possible D gene TRBD2, 6 bases. With 3 bases removed from V and 4 bases from J, the gap between germline ends came to 14 bases. Per the germline V gene, CDR1 is MNHEY and CDR2 is SVGEGT. The CDR3 spans 15 residues. The CDR3 sequence is CASSYGGTGSDTQYF. CDR3 sequence (DNA): TGTGCCAGCAGTTATGGGGGGACGGGCTCAGATACGCAGTATTTT.

V and J are TRBV28 and TRBJ2-1, with 9 bases that match TRBD1. The CDR3 is made up of 16 amino acids. CDR1 and CDR2 (germline): MDHEN, SYDVKM. V dropped 5 bases and J dropped 6; count of bases not matched to a gene: 11. The CDR3 region is CASSSPGTGSFNEQFF. CDR3 sequence (DNA): TGTGCCAGCAGTAGTCCCGGGACAGGGTCTTTCAATGAGCAGTTCTTC.

The chain recombines TRBV29-1 with TRBJ2-1, with 11 bases fitting TRBD2. The J segment lost 6 bases and the V segment lost 7 bases, leaving 5 bases of the junction unmatched. The CDR3 contains 13 residues. The V gene's germline CDR1 is SQVTM and CDR2 ANQGSEA. CDR3 sequence reads: CSELAGGLNEQFF. CDR3 DNA: TGCAGCGAATTAGCGGGGGGGCTCAATGAGCAGTTCTTC.

This clone came up once. This chain joins TRBV27 and TRBJ2-5, with 7 bases fitting TRBD1. This CDR3 is built from 14 residues. Germline trimming cut 5 bases from V and 1 base from J; bases unmatched to any gene: 4. CDR1 is MNHEY and CDR2 is SMNVEV in the germline V gene (reference sequence). The CDR3 loop is CASSPTGFQETQYF. The DNA of the CDR3 is TGTGCCAGCAGTCCGACAGGGTTCCAAGAGACCCAGTACTTC.

The gene calls are TRBV5-1 and TRBJ2-3; TRBD1 agrees at 7 bases. With 3 bases clipped from V and 4 bases from J, the junction kept 8 bases outside the gene matches. The germline V gene encodes CDR1 SGHRS and CDR2 YFSETQ. The CDR3 consists of 15 residues. The CDR3 protein is CASSSGQVGADTQYF. As DNA, the CDR3 is TGCGCCAGCAGCTCTGGACAGGTCGGGGCAGATACGCAGTATTTT.

This clone has only a few counts. The V call is TRBV6-5, the J call TRBJ1-2, with D possibly matching TRBD1 (6 bases). The CDR3 is 12 amino acids. Deletions cut 6 bases from V and 3 bases from J, with 8 bases between. From germline, CDR1 is MNHEY and CDR2 SVGAGI. The CDR3 reads CASSPGDYGYTF. CDR3 DNA: TGTGCCAGCAGCCCAGGGGACTATGGCTACACCTTC.

The chain links TRBV3-1 (or the pseudogene TRBV3-2) to TRBJ1-1, with 7 nucleotides matching TRBD1. This CDR3 is built from 17 residues. Trimming cost V 0 bases and J 1 base; bases outside gene matches: 8. The V gene's germline CDR1 is LGHDT and CDR2 YNNKEL (reference sequence). The CDR3 DNA follows: TGTGCCAGCAGCCAAGAGGGCAGGGGGTATTGGAACACTGAAGCTTTCTTT. Its translation: CASSQEGRGYWNTEAFF.

The V and J genes are TRBV7-9 and TRBJ1-2, with D uncertain. The CDR3 loop spans 14 amino acids. The germline CDR1 and CDR2 sequences are SEHNR and FQNEAQ (reference sequence). Trimming stripped 1 base from V and 7 bases from J, with 13 bases between. CDR3 sequence: CASSLGGFMGGYTF. The CDR3 DNA follows: TGTGCCAGCAGCTTAGGAGGTTTCATGGGTGGCTACACCTTC.

The V and J genes are TRBV24-1 and TRBJ1-2, with 9 nucleotides matching TRBD1. Germline CDR1 reads KGHDR; CDR2 reads SFDVKD. V shed 3 bases and J 2 bases; nucleotides not matched to a gene: 6. The CDR3 is 16 residues long. CDR3 region: CATSDSDRGANYGYTF. The CDR3 DNA reads TGTGCCACCAGTGATAGTGACAGGGGGGCAAACTATGGCTACACCTTC.

The V and J genes are TRBV9 and TRBJ1-2; maybe TRBD1 (6 bases). The V and J ends lost 1 base and 6 bases respectively, with 19 bases between them. The CDR3 has 16 amino acids. Germline CDR1 and CDR2: SGDLS and YYNGEE. CDR3 loop: CASSVFSSGEYNGYTF. CDR3 sequence (DNA): TGTGCCAGCAGCGTATTCTCTTCAGGGGAATATAATGGCTACACCTTC.

V gene TRBV3-1 (or the pseudogene TRBV3-2) combines with J gene TRBJ2-5; 9 bases fit TRBD2. Germline V gene data show CDR1 as LGHDT and CDR2 as YNNKEL (reference sequence). This CDR3 comprises 17 residues. V lost 3 bases, J lost 4 bases, and 12 bases stayed unmatched. In DNA, the CDR3 is TGTGCCAGCAGCCATTCGGCCTTGCGGGGGGGCCGAGAGACCCAGTACTTC. This codes for CASSHSALRGGRETQYF.

This rearrangement joins TRBV4-1 to TRBJ2-7; 7 bases agree with TRBD1. The V gene end was trimmed by 4 bases and the J gene end by 3 bases; junction bases not matched to a gene: 12. Germline loops: CDR1 MGHRA, CDR2 YSYEKL. The CDR3 contains 16 residues. The CDR3 loop reads CASSRLGTVGDYEQYF. The CDR3 DNA reads as TGCGCCAGCAGCCGCCTTGGGACAGTAGGGGACTACGAGCAGTACTTC.

Turning to this clone: The sample contains more than one DNA sequence encoding this CDR3. The rearrangement uses TRBV9 and TRBJ1-1, with a tentative D call TRBD1 (5 bases). CDR1 is SGDLS, CDR2 YYNGEE, per germline. This CDR3 has 13 amino acids. Trimming removed 3 bases from V and 1 base from J, with 7 bases in between. The CDR3 reads CASSATGNTEAFF. The CDR3 nucleotides are TGTGCCAGCAGCGCCACAGGGAACACTGAAGCTTTCTTT.

This sequence joins TRBV12-3 or TRBV12-4 and TRBJ2-1; D might be TRBD1 (6 bases). The germline V and J ends were trimmed by 8 bases and 4 bases, with 9 bases remaining between them. This CDR3 has 12 residues. CDR3 residues: CASHRGYNEQFF. In DNA form, the CDR3 reads TGTGCCAGCCATAGGGGGTACAATGAGCAGTTCTTC.

This clone occurred a few times. This chain connects TRBV7-9 to TRBJ2-7; 8 nucleotides match TRBD2. V lost 2 bases and J lost 1; bases outside the gene matches: 4. In germline, CDR1 is SEHNR, CDR2 FQNEAQ (reference sequence). CDR3 length: 15 residues. The CDR3 region is CASSLLSGGSYEQYF. CDR3 nucleotide sequence: TGTGCCAGCAGCTTATTGAGCGGGGGTTCCTACGAGCAGTACTTC.

This chain connects TRBV5-1 to TRBJ1-4; 8 bases fit TRBD1. This CDR3 comprises 17 residues. Trimming at V came to 4 bases and at J to 5 bases, leaving 13 bases not matched to a gene. Germline CDR1 reads SGHRS; CDR2 reads YFSETQ. This chain's CDR3 is CASSRYSLTGDNEKLFF. The CDR3 DNA sequence: TGCGCCAGCAGCCGTTATTCACTGACAGGGGACAATGAAAAACTGTTTTTT.

This clone was counted ten times or more. V usage is TRBV7-9 and J usage is TRBJ2-2, with 10 nucleotides matching TRBD1. The CDR3 runs 18 residues. J was trimmed by 5 bases and V by 6 bases; bases with no gene match: 15. CDR1 is SEHNR, CDR2 FQNEAQ, per germline (reference sequence). The CDR3 DNA is TGTGCCAGCAGTTCCAACTTTGGGACAGGGGATTCGACCGGGGAGCTGTTTTTT. Translating it yields CASSSNFGTGDSTGELFF.

This chain uses TRBV30 with TRBJ1-5, with a tentative D call TRBD1 (6 bases). The CDR3 runs 13 residues. The V end was cut by 3 bases, the J end by 4 bases, with 10 bases between. CDR1 is GTSNPN and CDR2 is SVGIG in the germline V gene (reference sequence). The CDR3 DNA follows: TGTGCCTGGAGCTCGGGACAAAATCAGCCCCAGCATTTT. Its protein is CAWSSGQNQPQHF.

This chain links TRBV5-1 with TRBJ1-6; D unresolved. From germline, CDR1 is SGHRS and CDR2 YFSETQ. Trimming cost V 4 bases and J 7 bases, with 12 bases left between them. The CDR3 covers 14 residues. The CDR3 loop is CASSTGVQNSPLHF. In DNA form, the CDR3 reads TGCGCCAGCAGCACGGGAGTTCAGAATTCACCCCTCCACTTT. The whole variable domain, remainder taken from reference TRBV5-1 and TRBJ1-6, is KAGVTQTPRYLIKTRGQQVTLSCSPISGHRSVSWYQQTPGQGLQFLFEYFSETQRNKGNFPGRFSGRQFSNSRSEMNVSTLELGDSALYLCASSTGVQNSPLHFGNGTRLTVT.

This clone has just one count. In DNA, the CDR3 is TGTGCCAGCAGTTACGGGACTAGCGGCTACAATGAGCAGTTCTTC. Its translation: CASSYGTSGYNEQFF. The chain is built from TRBV6-5 and TRBJ2-1, with TRBD2 identical over 11 bases. CDR1 and CDR2 from the germline V gene are MNHEY and SVGAGI. CDR3 length equals 15 residues. J lost 3 bases, V lost 2 bases, and 0 bases had no gene match.

This rearrangement joins TRBV7-9 to TRBJ2-7; 8 nucleotides line up with TRBD1. V was clipped by 5 bases and J by 2 bases; unmatched bases: 5. Germline assignment: CDR1 SEHNR and CDR2 FQNEAQ (reference sequence). This CDR3 comprises 14 residues. The CDR3 DNA reads TGTGCCAGCAGCCCAGAGACAGGGGCCTACGAGCAGTACTTC. Translating it yields CASSPETGAYEQYF.

This clone was seen just once. This sequence joins TRBV3-1 (or the pseudogene TRBV3-2) and TRBJ2-3; D might be TRBD2 (5 bases). The germline V gene encodes CDR1 LGHDT and CDR2 YNNKEL (reference sequence). V was clipped by 8 bases and J by 0 bases, with 21 bases between them. This CDR3 region has 17 residues. CDR3 DNA sequence: TGTGCCAGCGGGAGACCCCACTTAGACTCTAGCACAGATACGCAGTATTTT. Encoded protein: CASGRPHLDSSTDTQYF.